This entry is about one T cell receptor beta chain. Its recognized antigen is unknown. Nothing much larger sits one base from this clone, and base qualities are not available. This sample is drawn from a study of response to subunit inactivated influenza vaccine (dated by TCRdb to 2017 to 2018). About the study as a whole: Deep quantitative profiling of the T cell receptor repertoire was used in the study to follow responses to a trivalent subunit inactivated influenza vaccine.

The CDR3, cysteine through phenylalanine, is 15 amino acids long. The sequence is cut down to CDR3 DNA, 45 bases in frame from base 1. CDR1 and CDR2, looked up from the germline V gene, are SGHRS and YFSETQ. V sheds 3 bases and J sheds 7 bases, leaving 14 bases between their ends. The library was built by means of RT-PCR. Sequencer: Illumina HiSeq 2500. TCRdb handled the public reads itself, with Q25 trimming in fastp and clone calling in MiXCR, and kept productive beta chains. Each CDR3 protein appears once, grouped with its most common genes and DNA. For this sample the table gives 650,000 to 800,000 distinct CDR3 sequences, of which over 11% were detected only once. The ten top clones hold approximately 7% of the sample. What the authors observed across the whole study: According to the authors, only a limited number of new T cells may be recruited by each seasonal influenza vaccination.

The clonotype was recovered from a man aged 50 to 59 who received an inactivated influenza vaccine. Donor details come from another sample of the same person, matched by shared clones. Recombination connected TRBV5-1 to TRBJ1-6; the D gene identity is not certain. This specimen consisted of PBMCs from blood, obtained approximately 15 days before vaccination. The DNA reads TGCGCCAGCAGCTGGCAAACGGGGAGGAATTCACCCCTCCACTTT. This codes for CASSWQTGRNSPLHF.